Given below is one T cell receptor (beta chain) in context. Its antigen is undetermined. Looked up from germline, CDR1 is DFQATT and CDR2 is SNEGSKA (reference sequence). The CDR3 extends over 14 amino acids. The ends lost 6 bases at V and 4 bases at J; junction bases unmatched: 10. Indicated treatment: approximately 9-day PBMC culture with coronavirus spike peptide pools or control peptides (ViraFEST assay). This entry belongs to a study of vaccination and CD4 T cells after COVID-19. Once obtained from cultured CD4+ T cells, the DNA was sequenced using the Oncomine TCR Beta short-read assay. Cultured CD4+ T cells were the source of extracted genomic DNA. MiXCR was run by TCRdb on the PCR reads, yielding one entry per CDR3 protein. The sample holds over 11,000 distinct CDR3 sequences, around 55% seen once.

The clonotype was recovered from a human donor who had recovered from COVID-19. This sequence joins TRBV20-1 and TRBJ1-2, with 8 bases lining up with TRBD1. The sequenced sample was CD4+ T cells from blood, cultured in vitro, obtained before SARS-CoV-2 vaccination. The DNA of the CDR3 is TGCAGTGCGGGAGGATCTACAGGGGGCTATGGCTACACCTTC. Amino acid sequence: CSAGGSTGGYGYTF.